This TCR beta chain was sequenced for a study of T cells expressing NK-cell markers. Overall study context: Sequencing of TCR beta repertoires drew on sorted CD3+CD56+NKG2C+, CD3+CD56+NKG2C- and CD3+CD56-NKG2C+ T cells. Among the eight sequenced donors, seven tested HCMV-seropositive and one tested seronegative. Study-level results: Clones of NKG2C+ T cells that had expanded were of unclear HCMV specificity.

The TCR beta cDNA came from 5'RACE template switching with UMIs. TCRdb re-called the 5' RACE reads and catalogs CDR3 proteins one per entry, DNA excluded. The sample is made up of 500,000 or so distinct CDR3 sequences, and the top ten hold roughly 3.6% of it. Concerning this clonotype itself: Its antigen is still unknown.

The CDR3 totals 11 residues. Germline CDR1 is SGHRS and CDR2 is YFSETQ. The sequence was collected from a man aged 18 to 30 in good health. V gene TRBV5-1 combines with J gene TRBJ1-2; with no DNA, the TCRdb D assignment of TRBD1 cannot be verified. Sequencing input: blood T cells: a sorted CD56 or NKG2C T cell subset, CD4+ or CD8+ T cells, or bulk PBMC T cells (not recorded which). The CDR3: CASSAEGGYTF.